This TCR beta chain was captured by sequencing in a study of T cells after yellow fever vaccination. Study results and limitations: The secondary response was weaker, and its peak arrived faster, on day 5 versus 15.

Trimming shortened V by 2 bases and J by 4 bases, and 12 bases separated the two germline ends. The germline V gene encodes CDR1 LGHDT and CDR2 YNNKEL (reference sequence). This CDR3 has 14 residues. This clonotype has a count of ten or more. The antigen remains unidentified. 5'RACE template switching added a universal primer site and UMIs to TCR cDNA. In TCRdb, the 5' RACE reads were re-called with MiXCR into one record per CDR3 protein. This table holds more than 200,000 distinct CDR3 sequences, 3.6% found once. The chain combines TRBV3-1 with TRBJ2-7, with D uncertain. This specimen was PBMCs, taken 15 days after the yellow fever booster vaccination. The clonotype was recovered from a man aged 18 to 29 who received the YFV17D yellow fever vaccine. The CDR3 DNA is TGTGCCAGCAGCCAACTACCGACAAGTTACGAGCAGTACTTC. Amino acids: CASSQLPTSYEQYF.